This T cell receptor (beta chain) appears in the sequencing data of a study of T cell responses to AZD1222 COVID-19 vaccine (dated by TCRdb to 2020 to 2023). Study-wide context: AZD1222 recipients given second doses at about 4 weeks or at about 12 weeks were pooled, since spike-specific TCR depth and breadth were not found to differ between the two schedules. TCR sequencing was performed for about 250 trial participants, of whom 207 were given two doses of AZD1222 and around 26 were given two doses of MenACWY control vaccine. Trial participants were enrolled into age subgroups of 18-55, 56-69 and 70-plus years, which contained about 150, 27 and 61 TCR-sequenced participants, respectively.

In the paper's terms, the time point label means: baseline before first vaccination. Samples from vaccinated people were obtained from the UK trials COV001 and COV002, which included a single-blind randomized controlled phase 2/3 trial of AZD1222 (ChAdOx1 nCoV-19) in healthy adults. For TCRbeta chain sequencing, PBMC samples from trial participants were taken at day 0 and at day 28 after the second dose. The CDR3 starts with the cysteine, ends with the phenylalanine, and has 12 residues. The CDR3 DNA has 36 bases and is translated from base 1. CDR1 and CDR2 are read off the germline V gene (reference sequence) as SEHNR and FQNEAQ. The junction carries 5 bases between V and J, which are trimmed by 5 bases and 6 bases respectively. The study at large found these results: Because no day 14 peak-response samples were available, the repertoires could be characterized only after the peak T cell response. Most participants were white British and females outnumbered males, and the authors suggested that clonal diversity may have been underestimated. Conclusions about previously exposed vaccinees are limited, since just five or six AZD1222 recipients were seropositive for SARS-CoV-2 at baseline. The whole spike protein was spanned by vaccine-associated CD4 TCRs, and dominant responses were seen in regions 160-218 and 743-854. After two AZD1222 doses, spike-specific TCR breadth and depth were significantly higher than at day 0 and than in MenACWY recipients. Reportedly, close to half of the unique spike-specific TCRs recognized epitopes lying outside the regions that are mutated in the B.1.351 and B.1.1.7 variants. The 56-69-year group was small, and its depth increase did not reach significance, likely because of low power.

Comment on this clone: This clone's antigen is unknown. No much larger clone is present one base from it, and per-base qualities are unavailable.

The CDR3 regions of human TCRbeta chains were subjected to immunosequencing. As for how the authors treated the data: TCRs in the repertoires were matched against a reference library of SARS-CoV-2-specific TCRs that had been generated with the MIRA antigen-specificity platform. Breadth meant the fraction of unique TCRs that were SARS-CoV-2-associated, whereas depth meant the fraction of total T cells that were SARS-CoV-2-associated. Using the MIRA data, each spike-specific TCR was mapped to the spike region that the TCR reacts to and placed in a CD4 or CD8 class. Log10-transformed breadth and depth values were compared by one-way ANOVA with Sidak's multiple comparisons tests. This is the immuneACCESS table as TCRdb keeps it, with only in-frame sequences that have V and J called. A part of the clones is gone; compared with another copy, unresolved V genes explain less than half, and the rest is unexplained. V, J and clone size were drawn from that table, and D and trimming were deduced from the DNA. Across this sample there are about 120,000 clones, with 75% to 90% seen only once. Roughly 2.4% of the sample rests with the top ten.

Recombination joined TRBV7-9 with TRBJ1-6; the D gene is unclear. The source was peripheral blood, collected on day 0 of AZD1222 vaccination. This receptor was obtained from an adult in good health. In nucleotides, the sequence is TGTGCCAGCAGCCCTCTTAATTCACCCCTCCACTTT. Its protein product is CASSPLNSPLHF.